The T cell receptor (beta chain) described here comes from a study of cytomegalovirus exposure and HLA in healthy donors. The table came from immunoSEQ multiplex PCR; TCRdb's copy has only in-frame clones and leaves some out. Of over 130,000 clones in the sample, around 90% are singletons; the top ten hold around 10%. The sample taken for sequencing was PBMCs. The clonotype originates from a young man in good health and CMV-seropositive.

The CDR3 reads CASSITGSAYEQYF. CDR3 bases: TGTGCCAGTAGTATCACAGGTTCAGCCTACGAGCAGTACTTC. V and J are TRBV19 and TRBJ2-7, with D tentatively TRBD1 (5 bases). The V end was cut by 3 bases, the J end by 2 bases, with 11 bases between. Germline-derived CDR1 and CDR2 are LNHDA and SQIVND (reference sequence). The CDR3 is 14 amino acids.